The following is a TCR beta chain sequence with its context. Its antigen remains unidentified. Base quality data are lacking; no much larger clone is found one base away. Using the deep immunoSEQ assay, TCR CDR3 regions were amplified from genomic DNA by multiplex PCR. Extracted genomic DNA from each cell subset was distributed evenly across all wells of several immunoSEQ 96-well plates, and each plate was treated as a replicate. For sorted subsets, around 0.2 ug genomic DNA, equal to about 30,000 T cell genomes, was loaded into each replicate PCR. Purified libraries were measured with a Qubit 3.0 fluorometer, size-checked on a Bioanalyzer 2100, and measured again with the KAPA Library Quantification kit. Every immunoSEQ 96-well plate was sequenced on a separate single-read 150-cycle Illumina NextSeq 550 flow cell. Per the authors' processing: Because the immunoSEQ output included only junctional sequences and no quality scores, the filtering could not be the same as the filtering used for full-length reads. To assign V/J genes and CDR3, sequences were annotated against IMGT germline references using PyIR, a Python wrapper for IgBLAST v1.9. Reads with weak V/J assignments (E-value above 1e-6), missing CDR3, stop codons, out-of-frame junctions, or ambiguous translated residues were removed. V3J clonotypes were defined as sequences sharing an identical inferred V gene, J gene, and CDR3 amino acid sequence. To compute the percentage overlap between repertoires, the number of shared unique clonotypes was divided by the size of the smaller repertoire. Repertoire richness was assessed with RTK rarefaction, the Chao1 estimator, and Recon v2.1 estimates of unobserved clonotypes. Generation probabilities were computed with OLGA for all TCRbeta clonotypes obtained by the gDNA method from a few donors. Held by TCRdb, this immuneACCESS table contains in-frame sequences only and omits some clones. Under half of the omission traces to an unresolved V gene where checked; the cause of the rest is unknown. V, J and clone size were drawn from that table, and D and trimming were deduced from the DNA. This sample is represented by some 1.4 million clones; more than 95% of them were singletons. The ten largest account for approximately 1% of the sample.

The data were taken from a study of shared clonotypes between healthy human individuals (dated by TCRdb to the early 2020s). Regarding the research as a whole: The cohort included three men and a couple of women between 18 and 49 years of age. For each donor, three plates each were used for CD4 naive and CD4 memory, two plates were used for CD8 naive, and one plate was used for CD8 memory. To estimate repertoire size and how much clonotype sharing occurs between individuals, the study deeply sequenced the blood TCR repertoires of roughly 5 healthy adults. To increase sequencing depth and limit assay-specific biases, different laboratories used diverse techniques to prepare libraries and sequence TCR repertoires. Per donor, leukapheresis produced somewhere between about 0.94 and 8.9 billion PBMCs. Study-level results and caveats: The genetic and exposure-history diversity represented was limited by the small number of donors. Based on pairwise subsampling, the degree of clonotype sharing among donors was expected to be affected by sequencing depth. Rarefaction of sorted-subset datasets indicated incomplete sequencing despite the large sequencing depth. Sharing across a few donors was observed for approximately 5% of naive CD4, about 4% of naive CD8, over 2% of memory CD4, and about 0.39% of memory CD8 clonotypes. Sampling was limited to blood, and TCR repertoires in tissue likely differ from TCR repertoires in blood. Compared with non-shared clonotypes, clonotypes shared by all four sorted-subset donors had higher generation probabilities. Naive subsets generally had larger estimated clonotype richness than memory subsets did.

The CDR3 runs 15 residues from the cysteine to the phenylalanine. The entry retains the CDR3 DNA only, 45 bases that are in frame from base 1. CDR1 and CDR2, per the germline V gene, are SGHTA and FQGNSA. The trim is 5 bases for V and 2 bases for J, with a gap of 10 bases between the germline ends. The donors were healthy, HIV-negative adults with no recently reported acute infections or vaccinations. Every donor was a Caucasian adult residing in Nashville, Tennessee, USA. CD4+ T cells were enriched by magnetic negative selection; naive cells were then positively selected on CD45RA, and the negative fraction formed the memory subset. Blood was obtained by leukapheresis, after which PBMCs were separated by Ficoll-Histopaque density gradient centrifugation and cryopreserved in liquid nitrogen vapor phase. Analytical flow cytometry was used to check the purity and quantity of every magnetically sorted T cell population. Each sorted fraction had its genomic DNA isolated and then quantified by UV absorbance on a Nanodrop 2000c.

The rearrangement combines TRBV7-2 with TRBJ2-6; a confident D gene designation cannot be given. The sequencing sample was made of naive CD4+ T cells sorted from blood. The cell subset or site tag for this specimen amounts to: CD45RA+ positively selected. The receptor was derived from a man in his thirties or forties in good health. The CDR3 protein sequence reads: CASSTYGAGANVLTF. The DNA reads TGTGCCAGCAGCACATATGGGGCTGGGGCCAACGTCCTGACTTTC.